The 15 T cell receptor beta chains listed next were all sequenced from one sample in a study of blood T cell repertoires in COVID-19. Sequencing used immunoSEQ multiplex PCR; TCRdb keeps in-frame clones, though not all of them. This table has a few hundred thousand clones, around 87% appearing once. Sequencing used peripheral blood. These receptors originate from a woman in her sixties with COVID-19, enrolled during active disease.

The count of this clone is one. J is TRBJ2-2 and V is TRBV7-6, with 7 bases lining up with TRBD1. CDR3 size: 16 residues. Germline CDR1 reads SGHVS; CDR2 reads FNYEAQ. V lost 0 bases to trimming and J lost 6 bases; unmatched junction nucleotides: 7. The CDR3 DNA follows: TGTGCCAGCAGCTTAGCGACAGGGAAAGTGTCCGGGGAGCTGTTTTTT. Encoded protein: CASSLATGKVSGELFF.

The chain combines TRBV6-6 with TRBJ1-5; the D gene is possibly TRBD1 (5 bases). Germline CDR1 and CDR2: MNHNY and SVGAGI (reference sequence). The CDR3 spans 15 residues. V was clipped by 2 bases and J by 6 bases, with 14 bases between them. The CDR3 region is CASSYAQGGGQPQHF. The CDR3 coding sequence is TGTGCCAGCAGTTACGCCCAGGGCGGCGGTCAGCCCCAGCATTTT.

The chain employs TRBV19 and TRBJ1-1; D not certain. Germline CDR1 is LNHDA and CDR2 is SQIVND (reference sequence). Trimming removed 6 bases at V and 1 base at J, with 15 bases between. The CDR3 consists of 15 residues. CDR3 in DNA: TGTGCCAGTAGCCTTAGCGAGCAGCCGAACACTGAAGCTTTCTTT. Translation: CASSLSEQPNTEAFF.

In this sample, this clone turned up once. The chain is built from TRBV15 and TRBJ2-1, with 8 positions matching TRBD1. Germline V CDR1 and CDR2: LNHNV, YYDKDF (reference sequence). V trimming: 2 bases; J trimming: 8 bases; junction bases outside the gene matches: 11. This CDR3 spans 16 amino acids. The CDR3 is CATSRTGQGASHEQFF. Written as DNA, the CDR3 is TGTGCCACCAGCAGAACCGGACAGGGTGCAAGCCATGAGCAGTTCTTC.

In this sample, this clone turned up once. The chain employs TRBV19 and TRBJ1-1; D is possibly TRBD1 (6 bases). The V gene's germline CDR1 is LNHDA and CDR2 SQIVND (reference sequence). This CDR3 is built from 15 residues. Deletions cut 8 bases from V and 5 bases from J, with 21 bases between. The CDR3 here is CASDRGRGRWTEAFF. The CDR3 coding sequence is TGTGCCAGTGATAGGGGGAGAGGTCGTTGGACTGAAGCTTTCTTT.

The chain combines TRBV2 with TRBJ2-7, with D possibly TRBD2 on 6 matching bases. CDR1 and CDR2 (germline): SNHLY, FYNNEI. V was trimmed by 2 bases and J by 5 bases, leaving 16 bases between them. The CDR3 loop spans 15 amino acids. In DNA form, the CDR3 reads TGTGCCAGCAGTGAAATGGGAGGAAAGAAGGACGAGCAGTACTTC. This encodes CASSEMGGKKDEQYF.

The chain carries TRBV5-4 and TRBJ2-7; a possible D gene is TRBD1 (5 bases). Trimming removed 1 base from V and 0 bases from J, with 14 bases in between. In germline, CDR1 is SGHNT, CDR2 YYREEE (reference sequence). The CDR3 extends over 16 amino acids. DNA for the CDR3: TGTGCCAGCAGCTTGTTATCCGGGCAGGGCTCCTACGAGCAGTACTTC. Protein sequence: CASSLLSGQGSYEQYF.

The V gene is TRBV5-1, the J gene TRBJ2-3; 10 bases match TRBD2. This CDR3 region has 17 residues. The trim removed 5 bases at V and 0 bases at J, leaving 9 bases unmatched. Germline CDR1 SGHRS, CDR2 YFSETQ. The CDR3 loop reads CASRGSGGSTSTDTQYF. The CDR3 region has the DNA TGCGCCAGCAGAGGTAGCGGGGGGAGCACTAGCACAGATACGCAGTATTTT.

This chain joins TRBV10-3 and TRBJ2-1, with D maybe TRBD2 (6 bases). Germline CDR1 and CDR2: ENHRY and SYGVKD. CDR3 length: 15 residues. Trimming shortened V by 8 bases and J by 5 bases, and 19 bases separated the two germline ends. The CDR3: CAILGGTSINNEQFF. The CDR3 DNA follows: TGTGCCATCCTTGGGGGGACGAGTATAAACAATGAGCAGTTCTTC.

This chain uses TRBV6-1 with TRBJ1-2, with no clear D. The CDR3 consists of 12 residues. CDR1 and CDR2 from the germline V gene are MNHNS and SASEGT. V was shortened by 3 bases and J by 8 bases, with 10 bases between the two germline ends. The CDR3 coding sequence is TGTGCCAGCAGTGACGCCAGGAGGGGCTACACCTTC. Translating gives CASSDARRGYTF.

The chain uses TRBV9 and TRBJ1-1, with 8 nucleotides matching TRBD1. This CDR3 is 14 amino acids long. CDR1 and CDR2 from the germline V gene are SGDLS and YYNGEE. V lost 4 bases, J lost 0 bases, and 2 bases stayed unmatched. DNA of the CDR3: TGTGCCAGCAGCACGACAGGGGTGAACACTGAAGCTTTCTTT. Protein: CASSTTGVNTEAFF. The whole variable domain, remainder taken from reference TRBV9 and TRBJ1-1, is DSGVTQTPKHLITATGQRVTLRCSPRSGDLSVYWYQQSLDQGLQFLIQYYNGEERAKGNILERFSAQQFPDLHSELNLSSLELGDSALYFCASSTTGVNTEAFFGQGTRLTVV.

This chain uses TRBV2 with TRBJ1-3; no definite D call. CDR3 size: 15 residues. Germline V gene data show CDR1 as SNHLY and CDR2 as FYNNEI. The V gene lost 2 bases and the J gene lost 2 bases, with 10 bases spanning the gap. As DNA, the CDR3 is TGTGCCAGCAGTGAATTAGCGGCAGCTGGAAACACCATATATTTT. Translated, it gives CASSELAAAGNTIYF.

This chain links TRBV19 with TRBJ2-7, with 9 bases identical to TRBD1. V shed 2 bases and J 3 bases; nucleotides not matched to a gene: 11. CDR3 length: 17 residues. Germline V gene data show CDR1 as LNHDA and CDR2 as SQIVND (reference sequence). The CDR3 protein is CASSILQVGTGRYEQYF. The CDR3 DNA follows: TGTGCCAGTAGTATATTGCAGGTGGGGACAGGGCGCTACGAGCAGTACTTC.

J is TRBJ2-1 and V is TRBV9, with TRBD2 matching 7 bases. V shed 1 base, J shed 6 bases, and the junction held 7 bases outside the gene matches. Germline V gene sequence: CDR1 SGDLS, CDR2 YYNGEE. The CDR3 consists of 15 residues. CDR3 protein: CASSVKGRDGNEQFF. CDR3 nucleotide sequence: TGTGCCAGCAGCGTAAAGGGGAGGGACGGCAATGAGCAGTTCTTC.

This clone was picked up a small number of times. In nucleotides, the CDR3 is TGTGCCAGCAACGATACCAGGGGGCTCGCTAATGAAAAACTGTTTTTT. Translation: CASNDTRGLANEKLFF. This chain links TRBV7-9 with TRBJ1-4, with TRBD1 matching 8 bases. V trimming: 7 bases; J trimming: 3 bases; junction bases outside the gene matches: 10. Germline-derived CDR1 and CDR2 are SEHNR and FQNEAQ (reference sequence). CDR3 size: 16 residues.